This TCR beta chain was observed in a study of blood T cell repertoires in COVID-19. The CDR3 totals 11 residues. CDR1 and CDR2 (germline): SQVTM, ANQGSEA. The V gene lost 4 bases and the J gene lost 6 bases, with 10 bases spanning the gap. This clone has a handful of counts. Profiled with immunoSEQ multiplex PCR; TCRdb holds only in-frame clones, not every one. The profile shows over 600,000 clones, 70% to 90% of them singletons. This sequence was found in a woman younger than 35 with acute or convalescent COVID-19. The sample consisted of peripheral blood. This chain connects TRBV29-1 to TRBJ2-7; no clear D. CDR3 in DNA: TGCAGCGTTGCGGATTGGGCCGAGCAGTACTTC. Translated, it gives CSVADWAEQYF.